Listed here are 14 T cell receptor beta chains from one sample, sequenced in a study of blood T cells in healthy people across ages. The authors ran a second PCR of 7 to 11 cycles using a sample-barcoded 5' primer and a J-beta primer mix. TCRdb reanalysed the 5' RACE reads using MiXCR and keeps one entry per CDR3 protein. The sample carries about 560,000 distinct CDR3 sequences, roughly a quarter recorded once. These data also formed part of another study, on T cells of mothers and their children.

Sample: blood. The receptors shown here come from a boy under 10 years old in good health.

Many counts were recorded for this clonotype. In DNA, the CDR3 is TGTGCCAGCAGTCAACGGGACTTCCAAGAGACCCAGTACTTC. It is translated as CASSQRDFQETQYF. The chain joins TRBV12-3 or TRBV12-4 to TRBJ2-5; a possible D gene is TRBD2 (6 bases). The CDR3 has 14 residues. V was clipped by 5 bases and J by 1 base, with 11 bases between them.

The rearrangement joins TRBV11-3 to TRBJ2-1; TRBD1 matches 9 bases. The J call is doubtful: the DNA matches TRBJ2-5 better. The CDR3 is made up of 15 amino acids. Per germline, CDR1 SGHNT and CDR2 YENEEA. This CDR3 reads CASSSGTGPAETQYF. The CDR3 DNA is TGTGCCAGCAGCTCCGGGACAGGGCCAGCAGAGACCCAGTACTTC.

The chain recombines TRBV12-3 or TRBV12-4 with TRBJ2-5; D possibly uses TRBD1 or TRBD2 (5 bases each). This CDR3 has 13 amino acids. The ends were cut back, 6 bases at V and 6 bases at J, with 14 bases in the middle. The CDR3 here is CASSPRWGKTQYF. The CDR3 DNA reads as TGTGCCAGCAGCCCCCGGTGGGGGAAGACCCAGTACTTC.

This clonotype has at least ten counts. The chain combines TRBV10-3 with TRBJ2-3; 10 bases match TRBD2. The CDR3 contains 18 residues. J gave up 2 bases and V 3 bases, and 11 bases lay outside the gene matches. The germline V gene has CDR1 ENHRY and CDR2 SYGVKD. CDR3 amino acids: CAISETQRGGMTTDTQYF. The CDR3 DNA follows: TGTGCCATCAGTGAAACTCAGCGGGGGGGCATGACCACAGATACGCAGTATTTT.

Only a few counts were recorded for this clonotype. V usage is TRBV12-3 or TRBV12-4 and J usage is TRBJ1-1; 7 bases match TRBD1. Germline trimming cut 7 bases from V and 2 bases from J; bases unmatched to any gene: 13. There are 16 residues in the CDR3. CDR3 protein: CASTRGREGANTEAFF. The CDR3 coding sequence is TGTGCCAGCACCCGTGGACGGGAGGGGGCCAACACTGAAGCTTTCTTT.

The genes are TRBV9 and TRBJ2-7; TRBD2 matches at 9 bases. CDR1 and CDR2 (germline): SGDLS, YYNGEE. The CDR3 runs 16 residues. V was clipped by 4 bases and J by 5 bases; unmatched bases: 13. CDR3 DNA: TGTGCCAGCAGCTTTAGGGGCGGGGGGGCTCAGGACGAGCAGTACTTC. This encodes CASSFRGGGAQDEQYF.

This clonotype was picked up a small number of times. The rearrangement uses TRBV7-2 and TRBJ2-5; 12 nucleotides agree with TRBD2. The J call may be in error: the DNA end matches TRBJ2-7 better. CDR3 length equals 18 residues. Germline lookup yields CDR1 SGHTA and CDR2 FQGNSA. CDR3 coding DNA: TGTGCCAGCAGCTTAGCCAACGGACTAGCGGGACACCACTACGAGCAGTACTTC. Translating gives CASSLANGLAGHHYEQYF.

This clonotype was picked up a small number of times. The chain uses TRBV2 and TRBJ2-5; 7 bases agree with TRBD2. Near its end, the DNA agrees better with TRBJ2-1, so the J call may be wrong. The CDR3 runs 16 residues. CDR1 and CDR2 (germline): SNHLY, FYNNEI. CDR3 sequence (DNA): TGTGCCAGCAGTGCCGGTAGCGGGTACCCCGTGGATGAGCAGTTCTTC. Its protein product is CASSAGSGYPVDEQFF.

This clonotype was recorded a few times. This rearrangement joins TRBV6-5 to TRBJ2-5; tentative D call: TRBD1 (5 bases). The length of the CDR3 is 14 residues. Trimming pared 1 base from V and 5 bases from J, leaving 11 bases between. The germline V gene has CDR1 MNHEY and CDR2 SVGAGI. The CDR3 is CASSYWQGGETQYF. The CDR3, as DNA: TGTGCCAGCAGTTACTGGCAGGGTGGGGAGACCCAGTACTTC.

This clonotype was observed a few times. Here the CDR3 reads CASSYSGVREQFF. CDR3 bases: TGTGCCAGCAGTTACTCCGGGGTTCGAGAGCAGTTCTTC. The chain joins TRBV6-5 to TRBJ2-1; the D gene is possibly TRBD2 (5 bases). The ends were cut back, 0 bases at V and 10 bases at J, with 10 bases in the middle. CDR1 MNHEY and CDR2 SVGAGI come from the germline V gene. CDR3 length: 13 amino acids.

This chain uses TRBV28 with TRBJ2-4; D not resolved. The V end was cut by 5 bases, the J end by 0 bases, with 11 bases between. The CDR3 covers 15 residues. Germline loops: CDR1 MDHEN, CDR2 SYDVKM. DNA for the CDR3: TGTGCCAGCAGTCTTGGTCTTCTAGCCAAAAACATTCAGTACTTC. This codes for CASSLGLLAKNIQYF.

With respect to this clonotype: The conserved phenylalanine or tryptophan normally closing the CDR3 is absent here, so this likely arose from a read error. The V gene is TRBV19, the J gene TRBJ2-4, with D tentatively TRBD1 (6 bases). This CDR3 is 16 amino acids long. V dropped 3 bases and J dropped 0 bases, with 12 bases sitting between them. Germline V gene data show CDR1 as LNHDA and CDR2 as SQIVND (reference sequence). The CDR3, as DNA: TGTGCCAGTAGTATGGTACAGGGCCGAGCCAAAAACATTCAGTACTCC. Translation: CASSMVQGRAKNIQYS.

This clonotype turned up a few times. CDR3 sequence reads: CASSSTGTYNEQFF. The CDR3 DNA sequence: TGTGCCAGCAGCTCTACAGGGACCTACAATGAGCAGTTCTTC. The rearrangement links TRBV5-5 to TRBJ2-1; a weak D match, TRBD1 (6 bases). CDR3 length: 14 residues. CDR1 SGHKS and CDR2 YYEKEE come from the germline V gene (reference sequence). V dropped 3 bases and J dropped 2 bases, with 9 bases sitting between them.

This clonotype was detected a few times. V usage is TRBV25-1 and J usage is TRBJ2-5; D may be TRBD1 (6 bases). The last part of the DNA fits TRBJ2-7 better; the J call may be wrong. The CDR3 contains 13 residues. In germline, CDR1 is MGHDK, CDR2 SYGVNS. The CDR3 DNA reads as TGTGCCAGCAGTGAATGGGACAACTACGAGCAGTACTTC. Translated, it gives CASSEWDNYEQYF.